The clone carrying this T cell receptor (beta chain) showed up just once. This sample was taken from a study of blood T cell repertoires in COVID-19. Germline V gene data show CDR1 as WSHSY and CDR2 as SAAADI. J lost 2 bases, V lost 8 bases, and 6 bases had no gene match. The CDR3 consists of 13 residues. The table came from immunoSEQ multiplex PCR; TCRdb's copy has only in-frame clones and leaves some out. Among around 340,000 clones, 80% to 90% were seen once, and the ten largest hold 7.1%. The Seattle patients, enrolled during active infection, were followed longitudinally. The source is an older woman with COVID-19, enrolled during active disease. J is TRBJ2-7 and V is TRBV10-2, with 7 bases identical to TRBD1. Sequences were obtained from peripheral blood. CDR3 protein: CASLGDSTYEQYF. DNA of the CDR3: TGCGCCAGCCTCGGGGACAGCACCTACGAGCAGTACTTC.